This T cell receptor beta chain was profiled in a study of radiotherapy plus CTLA-4 blockade in lung cancer. This clone turned up a few times. J gave up 3 bases and V 2 bases, and 4 bases lay outside the gene matches. Germline-derived CDR1 and CDR2 are MNHNY and SVGAGI (reference sequence). This CDR3 comprises 15 residues. TCRdb keeps only in-frame clones here, not all; method: immunoSEQ multiplex PCR. Of nearly 110,000 clones in the sample, 70% to 90% were seen once. This clonotype was obtained from a human donor with non-small cell lung cancer that progressed on radiotherapy plus ipilimumab. Some clones in this sample may be carry-over from other donors' samples. Source: peripheral blood, taken from a patient treated with radiotherapy plus ipilimumab. The V and J genes are TRBV6-6 and TRBJ2-1; 7 positions agree with TRBD2. This CDR3 reads CASSYTGEGYNEQFF. DNA of the CDR3: TGTGCCAGCAGTTACACGGGGGAGGGCTACAATGAGCAGTTCTTC.